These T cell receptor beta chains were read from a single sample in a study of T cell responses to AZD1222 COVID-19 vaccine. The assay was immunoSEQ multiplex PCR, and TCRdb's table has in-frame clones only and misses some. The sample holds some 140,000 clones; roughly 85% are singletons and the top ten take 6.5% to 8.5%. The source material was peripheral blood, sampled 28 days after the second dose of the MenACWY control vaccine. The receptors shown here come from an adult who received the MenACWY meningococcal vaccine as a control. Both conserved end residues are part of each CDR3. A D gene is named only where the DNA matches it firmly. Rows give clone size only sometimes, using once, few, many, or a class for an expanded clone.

CDR3: CASSFESLTDTQYF
DNA: TGTGCCAGCAGCTTTGAGAGCCTCACAGATACGCAGTATTTT
J: TRBJ2-3
D: -
V: TRBV7-8
size: -

CDR3: CASSVVPALNTEAFF
DNA: TGTGCCAGCAGCGTAGTCCCAGCTTTGAACACTGAAGCTTTCTTT
J: TRBJ1-1
D: -
V: TRBV9
size: -

CDR3: CASSYLSTGGNYGYTF
DNA: TGTGCCAGCAGTTACCTTTCGACAGGGGGGAACTATGGCTACACCTTC
J: TRBJ1-2
D: TRBD1
V: TRBV6-5
size: few

CDR3: CASSSDGTSGTFAGYNEQFF
DNA: TGCGCCAGCAGCTCAGACGGGACTAGCGGGACCTTCGCGGGTTACAATGAGCAGTTCTTC
J: TRBJ2-1
D: TRBD2
V: TRBV5-1
size: -

CDR3: CASSPQGYNQPQHF
DNA: TGTGCCAGCTCACCACAGGGGTACAATCAGCCCCAGCATTTT
J: TRBJ1-5
D: -
V: TRBV18
size: -

CDR3: CASTPTGGNTEAFF
DNA: TGCGCCAGCACCCCCACCGGGGGCAACACTGAAGCTTTCTTT
J: TRBJ1-1
D: -
V: TRBV5-1
size: -

CDR3: CASSIEGRISGANVLTF
DNA: TGTGCCAGTAGTATAGAGGGCCGAATCTCTGGGGCCAACGTCCTGACTTTC
J: TRBJ2-6
D: -
V: TRBV19
size: once

CDR3: CASSQAGLGEAFF
DNA: TGTGCCAGCAGTCAGGCAGGGTTGGGTGAAGCTTTCTTT
J: TRBJ1-1
D: -
V: TRBV12-3/TRBV12-4
size: -

CDR3: CATKDSPNTGELFF
DNA: TGTGCCACCAAGGACAGTCCGAACACCGGGGAGCTGTTTTTT
J: TRBJ2-2
D: -
V: TRBV6-5
size: once

CDR3: CASSSYRGRSWISGNTIYF
DNA: TGTGCCAGCAGCTCCTACAGGGGACGGAGCTGGATCTCTGGAAACACCATATATTTT
J: TRBJ1-3
D: TRBD1
V: TRBV13
size: -

CDR3: CASSYPLAGAGETQYF
DNA: TGTGCCAGCAGTTACCCCCTAGCGGGAGCTGGAGAGACCCAGTACTTC
J: TRBJ2-5
D: TRBD2
V: TRBV6-2/TRBV6-3
size: -

CDR3: CAWSASYEQYF
DNA: TGTGCCTGGAGTGCGTCCTACGAGCAGTACTTC
J: TRBJ2-7
D: -
V: TRBV30
size: -

CDR3: CASSLPRQVETQYF
DNA: TGTGCCAGCAGCTTACCACGGCAGGTAGAGACCCAGTACTTC
J: TRBJ2-5
D: -
V: TRBV7-8
size: -

CDR3: CASSQGDRGSEKLFF
DNA: TGTGCCAGCAGCCAAGGGGACAGGGGCTCAGAAAAACTGTTTTTT
J: TRBJ1-4
D: TRBD1
V: TRBV11-2
size: few

CDR3: CASSFPRPGGGQFF
DNA: TGTGCCAGCAGCTTTCCCCGGCCGGGAGGAGGGCAGTTCTTC
J: TRBJ2-1
D: TRBD2
V: TRBV7-9
size: -

CDR3: CASSLETPNYGYTF
DNA: TGTGCCAGCAGCTTAGAGACACCCAACTATGGCTACACCTTC
J: TRBJ1-2
D: -
V: TRBV7-9
size: -

CDR3: CASSSQAPSSGNTIYF
DNA: TGTGCCAGCAGCTCACAGGCGCCGAGCTCTGGAAACACCATATATTTT
J: TRBJ1-3
D: -
V: TRBV7-2
size: -